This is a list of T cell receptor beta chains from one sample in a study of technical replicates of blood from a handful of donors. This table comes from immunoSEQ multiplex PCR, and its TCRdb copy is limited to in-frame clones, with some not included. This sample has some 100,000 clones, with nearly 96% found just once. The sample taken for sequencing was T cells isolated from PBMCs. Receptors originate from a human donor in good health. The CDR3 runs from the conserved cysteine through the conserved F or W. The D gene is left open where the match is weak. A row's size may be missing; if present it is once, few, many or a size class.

cdr3_nt: TGTGCCAGCAGCCAGGACAGGGTATCTCGTGAGCAGTTCTTC
cdr3_aa: CASSQDRVSREQFF
v_call: TRBV7-2
d_call: TRBD1
j_call: TRBJ2-1
clone_size: once

cdr3_nt: TGTGCCAGTAGTATCTTGCGGGGAGGCCAAGGGGTTCGGCGGCCTGAAGCTTTCTTT
cdr3_aa: CASSILRGGQGVRRPEAFF
v_call: TRBV19
d_call: -
j_call: TRBJ1-1
clone_size: -

cdr3_nt: TGCAGCGTTAACACAGGGGCCTCCTACGAGCAGTACTTC
cdr3_aa: CSVNTGASYEQYF
v_call: TRBV29-1
d_call: TRBD1
j_call: TRBJ2-7
clone_size: -

cdr3_nt: TGTGCCAGCAGTGACCTGGAGGGGGCGGGTGGCTACACCTTC
cdr3_aa: CASSDLEGAGGYTF
v_call: TRBV2
d_call: TRBD1
j_call: TRBJ1-2
clone_size: -

cdr3_nt: TGTGCCAGCAGCTTAGCCGGGACAGGGATTTCGGATCAGCCCCAGCATTTT
cdr3_aa: CASSLAGTGISDQPQHF
v_call: TRBV7-9
d_call: TRBD1
j_call: TRBJ1-5
clone_size: -

cdr3_nt: TGTGCCAGCAGTGAACAGGGAAACACCTTCCCCACACCCCAGCATTTT
cdr3_aa: CASSEQGNTFPTPQHF
v_call: TRBV6-1
d_call: -
j_call: TRBJ1-5
clone_size: -

cdr3_nt: TGTGCCAGCAGAGGGACAGGACAAGAGACCCAGTACTTC
cdr3_aa: CASRGTGQETQYF
v_call: TRBV2
d_call: TRBD1
j_call: TRBJ2-5
clone_size: -

cdr3_nt: TGCAGCGTCCCTGGGCCAGGGGATACGCAGTATTTT
cdr3_aa: CSVPGPGDTQYF
v_call: TRBV29-1
d_call: -
j_call: TRBJ2-3
clone_size: -

cdr3_nt: TGTGCCAGCAGCCGCGGGGGGGCAAGCACAGATACGCAGTATTTT
cdr3_aa: CASSRGGASTDTQYF
v_call: TRBV5-4
d_call: TRBD2
j_call: TRBJ2-3
clone_size: once

cdr3_nt: TGTGCCTGGAGCGAGGCCGGAACTGAAGCTTTCTTT
cdr3_aa: CAWSEAGTEAFF
v_call: TRBV30
d_call: -
j_call: TRBJ1-1
clone_size: -

cdr3_nt: TGTGCCAGCAGCCCCCGGGGGGGGAACACTGAAGCTTTCTTT
cdr3_aa: CASSPRGGNTEAFF
v_call: TRBV7-8
d_call: -
j_call: TRBJ1-1
clone_size: -

cdr3_nt: TGTGCCACCAGCAGAGATCGGGGCGGGGGGGCGGAAAAACTGTTTTTT
cdr3_aa: CATSRDRGGGAEKLFF
v_call: TRBV15
d_call: -
j_call: TRBJ1-4
clone_size: -

cdr3_nt: TGTGCCAGCAGGCCAGCGGGATTACTACACTACGAGCAGTACTTC
cdr3_aa: CASRPAGLLHYEQYF
v_call: TRBV28
d_call: TRBD2
j_call: TRBJ2-7
clone_size: -

cdr3_nt: TGTGCCAGCAGCTACTGGACAGGGCGAGGGGATGGCTACACCTTC
cdr3_aa: CASSYWTGRGDGYTF
v_call: TRBV7-2
d_call: TRBD1
j_call: TRBJ1-2
clone_size: once

cdr3_nt: TGTGCCAGCAGCCGACCTTCAGGTGAGCAGTACTTC
cdr3_aa: CASSRPSGEQYF
v_call: TRBV4-2
d_call: -
j_call: TRBJ2-7
clone_size: -

cdr3_nt: TGTGCCAGCAGTTTAGCGGGGGGGGCCGGGGTCGATGAGCAGTTCTTC
cdr3_aa: CASSLAGGAGVDEQFF
v_call: TRBV6-5
d_call: TRBD2
j_call: TRBJ2-1
clone_size: -

cdr3_nt: TGTGCCAGCAGCCCCCAAGGCGGGGGGCGGGGCACCGGGGAGCTGTTTTTT
cdr3_aa: CASSPQGGGRGTGELFF
v_call: TRBV7-3
d_call: TRBD2
j_call: TRBJ2-2
clone_size: -

cdr3_nt: TGTGCCAGCAGTGTCCGGGACATAACTAAACTAGCGGGAGTCTCCTACGAGCAGTACTTC
cdr3_aa: CASSVRDITKLAGVSYEQYF
v_call: TRBV28
d_call: TRBD2
j_call: TRBJ2-7
clone_size: -

cdr3_nt: TGCGCCAGCAGCCATCAGACGGGACAGGGTGACACCGGGGAGCTGTTTTTT
cdr3_aa: CASSHQTGQGDTGELFF
v_call: TRBV5-1
d_call: TRBD1
j_call: TRBJ2-2
clone_size: -

cdr3_nt: TGCAGCGTTGTAGTAACAGCCAACTACAATGAGCAGTTCTTC
cdr3_aa: CSVVVTANYNEQFF
v_call: TRBV29-1
d_call: -
j_call: TRBJ2-1
clone_size: -

cdr3_nt: TGCAGCGCTCCGGGACTAGCGCAAGAGACCCAGTACTTC
cdr3_aa: CSAPGLAQETQYF
v_call: TRBV29-1
d_call: TRBD2
j_call: TRBJ2-5
clone_size: -

cdr3_nt: TGTGCCAGCAGTAACCAGGGGGGTCATGGCTACACCTTC
cdr3_aa: CASSNQGGHGYTF
v_call: TRBV2
d_call: TRBD1
j_call: TRBJ1-2
clone_size: -

cdr3_nt: TGTGCCAGCAGCTTAGAGGGAGCGAACACTGAAGCTTTCTTT
cdr3_aa: CASSLEGANTEAFF
v_call: TRBV7-9
d_call: -
j_call: TRBJ1-1
clone_size: -

cdr3_nt: TGTGCCAGCTCACCCAACCGGGACACTGGAAACACCATATATTTT
cdr3_aa: CASSPNRDTGNTIYF
v_call: TRBV18
d_call: -
j_call: TRBJ1-3
clone_size: -

cdr3_nt: TGTGCCAGCAGTTACAGGGGGTCTCACTATGAAGCTTTCTTT
cdr3_aa: CASSYRGSHYEAFF
v_call: TRBV6-5
d_call: -
j_call: TRBJ1-1
clone_size: -

cdr3_nt: TGCGCCAGCAGCGTCGGGACAGGGAGAATTGATTCACCCCTCCACTTT
cdr3_aa: CASSVGTGRIDSPLHF
v_call: TRBV5-1
d_call: TRBD1
j_call: TRBJ1-6
clone_size: -

cdr3_nt: TGTGCCAGCAGCCCCGGGACAGGGATCCACGAGCAGTACTTC
cdr3_aa: CASSPGTGIHEQYF
v_call: TRBV11-3
d_call: TRBD1
j_call: TRBJ2-7
clone_size: -

cdr3_nt: TGTGCTAGTGGTTTGGGCAGATTCAATGAGCAGTTCTTC
cdr3_aa: CASGLGRFNEQFF
v_call: TRBV12-5
d_call: -
j_call: TRBJ2-1
clone_size: -

cdr3_nt: TGTGCCACCAGCAGAGATAGCGGGGGGCTCTCCTACGAGCAGTACTTC
cdr3_aa: CATSRDSGGLSYEQYF
v_call: TRBV15
d_call: TRBD2
j_call: TRBJ2-7
clone_size: -

cdr3_nt: TGTGCCACCTTACAAACAGGGAGGGGCTATGGCTACACCTTC
cdr3_aa: CATLQTGRGYGYTF
v_call: TRBV6-1
d_call: -
j_call: TRBJ1-2
clone_size: -

cdr3_nt: TGCGCCAGCAGCCAACCGGGACAGAGCTCCTACGAGCAGTACTTC
cdr3_aa: CASSQPGQSSYEQYF
v_call: TRBV4-1
d_call: TRBD1
j_call: TRBJ2-7
clone_size: -

cdr3_nt: TGTGCCAGCAGCTGGGGAACCCCGGGACAGGGGACTGAAGCTTTCTTT
cdr3_aa: CASSWGTPGQGTEAFF
v_call: TRBV5-6
d_call: TRBD1
j_call: TRBJ1-1
clone_size: -

cdr3_nt: TGTGCCAGCAGTGAAAGGTACGGACTGCTTGTTTTGAATGAGCAGTTCTTC
cdr3_aa: CASSERYGLLVLNEQFF
v_call: TRBV6-1
d_call: -
j_call: TRBJ2-1
clone_size: -

cdr3_nt: TGCGCCAGCGGGAGCGCCAGCTACGAGCAGTACTTC
cdr3_aa: CASGSASYEQYF
v_call: TRBV10-1
d_call: -
j_call: TRBJ2-7
clone_size: -